Sequencing of this T cell receptor (beta chain) was carried out in a study of blood T cell repertoires in COVID-19. Turning to the study itself: The analysed material was cDNA or gDNA that came from T cells, B-cell-depleted T cells, or PBMCs.

Germline CDR1 and CDR2: GTSNPN and SVGIG (reference sequence). The CDR3 covers 14 residues. With 2 bases removed from V and 9 bases from J, the gap between germline ends came to 17 bases. As handled by the study authors: Amplification of reference gene primers provided the estimated nucleated cell counts. The method was immunoSEQ multiplex PCR; TCRdb's version includes in-frame clones alone and lacks a portion of them. The DNA was the basis for D and trimming; V, J and clone size are from that table. This repertoire shows roughly 250,000 clones, around 90% found once; its top ten account for 1.5% to 2%. Allocation to cohorts depended on clinical history reported by the participants. Donors in Cohort 3 counted as recovered after two negative PCRs, clearance, or symptom resolution.

This chain connects TRBV30 to TRBJ2-4, with D maybe TRBD1 (7 bases). Source material: PBMCs or T cells enriched from blood (not recorded which). This sequence was found in a woman aged 50 to 60 who had recovered from COVID-19. The CDR3 spells CAWSRGGGKGIQYF. CDR3 DNA sequence: TGTGCCTGGAGTCGTGGAGGGGGCAAGGGCATTCAGTACTTC.